The next 30 T cell receptor beta chains were all read from a single sample in a study of CD8+CD57+ T cells in acquired aplastic anemia. Genomic DNA templated the TCR beta VDJ and CDR3 profiling. TCRdb called the reads again in MiXCR, with one record for every CDR3 protein. The sample includes about 130,000 distinct CDR3 sequences, 48% seen only once; the top ten take about 2.3%. The source material was sorted CD4+, CD8+, or CD8+CD57+ T cells (not recorded which) from PBMCs. The receptor set was obtained from a human donor in good health, serving as a control.

V and J are TRBV7-9 and TRBJ2-5, with 7 bases identical to TRBD2. The V and J ends lost 5 bases and 3 bases, in that order; junction bases with no gene match: 3. CDR1 is SEHNR and CDR2 is FQNEAQ in the germline V gene (reference sequence). This CDR3 contains 13 residues. The CDR3 sequence: CASSGGVEETQYF. The CDR3 nucleotides read TGTGCCAGCAGCGGGGGGGTAGAAGAGACCCAGTACTTC.

The CDR3 loop is CSASSASGGTDYEQYF. In DNA form, the CDR3 reads TGCAGTGCTAGCAGTGCGAGCGGGGGGACTGACTACGAGCAGTACTTC. The J gene is TRBJ2-7, the V gene TRBV20-1; TRBD2 aligns across 9 bases. The CDR3 length is 16 residues. CDR1 DFQATT and CDR2 SNEGSKA come from the germline V gene (reference sequence). The ends lost 3 bases at V and 3 bases at J; junction bases unmatched: 12.

This clonotype was picked up many times. V is TRBV19 and J is TRBJ1-3, with a possible D match to TRBD1 (6 bases). Germline assignment: CDR1 LNHDA and CDR2 SQIVND (reference sequence). V was cut by 8 bases and J by 6 bases, with 17 bases left in between. This CDR3 is 14 amino acids long. CDR3 in amino acids: CASLFGGEENTIYF. The CDR3 nucleotides are TGTGCCAGTCTGTTCGGGGGCGAGGAAAACACCATATATTTT. Complete variable domain (other parts from reference TRBV19 and TRBJ1-3): DGGITQSPKYLFRKEGQNVTLSCEQNLNHDAMYWYRQDPGQGLRLIYYSQIVNDFQKGDIAEGYSVSREKKESFPLTVTSAQKNPTAFYLCASLFGGEENTIYFGEGSWLTVV.

This clonotype was counted many times. The rearrangement links TRBV6-1 to TRBJ2-3; D gene ambiguous. The CDR3 is made up of 15 amino acids. Germline V gene data show CDR1 as MNHNS and CDR2 as SASEGT. Between the trimmed V and J ends, which lost 8 bases and 0 bases, there was a span of 15 bases. CDR3 loop: CASAPGDSSTDTQYF. The CDR3 DNA is TGTGCCAGCGCACCTGGCGACTCTAGCACAGATACGCAGTATTTT.

There are many counts of this clonotype. The V and J genes are TRBV7-3 and TRBJ2-2; a possible D gene is TRBD2 (7 bases). The CDR3 is 15 amino acids. The ends were cut back, 1 base at V and 3 bases at J, with 9 bases in the middle. CDR1 is SGHTA, CDR2 FQGTGA, per germline. This chain's CDR3 is CASSLIGGDTGELFF. The CDR3 bases are TGTGCCAGCAGCTTAATAGGGGGGGACACCGGGGAGCTGTTTTTT.

This clonotype was recorded at least ten times. The gene calls are TRBV12-3 or TRBV12-4 and TRBJ1-1, with 8 bases that match TRBD1. The CDR3 runs 14 residues. V trimming: 6 bases; J trimming: 4 bases; junction bases outside the gene matches: 7. This CDR3 reads CASSLYGQGTEAFF. The CDR3 nucleotides read TGTGCCAGCAGCTTATACGGACAGGGCACTGAAGCTTTCTTT.

The chain employs TRBV6-1 and TRBJ1-6; no firm D call. The V and J ends lost 6 bases and 9 bases respectively, with 12 bases between them. CDR3 length: 13 amino acids. Germline lookup yields CDR1 MNHNS and CDR2 SASEGT. This CDR3 is CASSPYVGSPLHF. The CDR3 DNA sequence: TGTGCCAGCAGCCCTTACGTTGGTTCACCCCTCCACTTT.

This clonotype has a single count. Germline is not matched at one junction end, which may reflect a read error. CDR3 residues: CASSVEGQGNTEAFF. The CDR3 bases are TGTGCCAGTAGTGTAGAGGGACAAGGGAACACTGAAGCTTTCTTT. The chain carries TRBV19 and TRBJ1-1; a possible D gene is TRBD1 (6 bases). The CDR3 is 15 residues long. CDR1 and CDR2 from the germline V gene are LNHDA and SQIVND (reference sequence). The whole variable domain, filled in from reference TRBV19 and TRBJ1-1, reads DGGITQSPKYLFRKEGQNVTLSCEQNLNHDAMYWYRQDPGQGLRLIYYSQIVNDFQKGDIAEGYSVSREKKESFPLTVTSAQKNPTAFYLCASSVEGQGNTEAFFGQGTRLTVV.

This CDR3 is CASSVDSGTGGNTEAFF. CDR3 sequence (DNA): TGTGCCAGCAGCGTAGACTCCGGGACAGGGGGGAACACTGAAGCTTTCTTT. This chain joins TRBV9 and TRBJ1-1; 11 positions agree with TRBD1. In germline, CDR1 is SGDLS, CDR2 YYNGEE. The CDR3 loop spans 17 amino acids. Losses at the gene ends were 0 bases for V and 1 base for J; bases not matched to a gene: 5.

This clonotype appeared many times. CDR3 region: CASSRDYQADGYTF. CDR3 sequence (DNA): TGTGCCAGCTCACGTGACTATCAGGCTGATGGCTACACCTTC. The genes are TRBV18 and TRBJ1-2; D not resolved. Trimming pared 4 bases from V and 6 bases from J, leaving 15 bases between. The CDR3 has 14 amino acids. From germline, CDR1 is KGHSH and CDR2 LQKENI.

The chain recombines TRBV25-1 with TRBJ1-1; D gene unclear. V lost 7 bases and J lost 1, with 4 bases in between. The V gene's germline CDR1 is MGHDK and CDR2 SYGVNS. The CDR3 runs 11 residues. The CDR3 reads CASNRNTEAFF. CDR3 nucleotides: TGTGCCAGCAACAGGAACACTGAAGCTTTCTTT.

At least ten counts were recorded for this clonotype. The gene calls are TRBV19 and TRBJ1-5; no clear D. The CDR3 consists of 15 residues. Germline CDR1 reads LNHDA; CDR2 reads SQIVND (reference sequence). Trimming stripped 4 bases from V and 4 bases from J, with 14 bases between. The DNA for the CDR3 is TGTGCCAGTAGTAGTGGTGGGCAGCTTAATCAGCCCCAGCATTTT. The encoded protein is CASSSGGQLNQPQHF.

The J gene is TRBJ1-2, the V gene TRBV12-3 or TRBV12-4; no clear D gene. Trimming took off 3 bases at V and 8 bases at J, with 7 bases between the two ends. This CDR3 has 11 residues. CDR3 coding DNA: TGTGCCAGCAGTTTTATGGGCGGCTACACCTTC. As protein: CASSFMGGYTF.

This clonotype occurred many times. In nucleotides, the CDR3 is TGTGCCAGCAGCTCCCGGGGGGCTAGCGGGGGGACGAACACCGGGGAGCTGTTTTTT. Protein: CASSSRGASGGTNTGELFF. The gene calls are TRBV11-2 and TRBJ2-2, with 11 positions matching TRBD2. V lost 4 bases to trimming and J lost 0 bases; unmatched junction nucleotides: 10. Germline V lookup: CDR1 SGHAT, CDR2 FQNNGV. This CDR3 has 19 amino acids.

In its sample, this clonotype was seen a few times. The chain employs TRBV29-1 and TRBJ2-7; D unresolved. Trimming took 5 bases from V and 4 from J, leaving 9 bases between them. Germline assignment: CDR1 SQVTM and CDR2 ANQGSEA. The CDR3 length is 11 residues. The CDR3 bases are TGCAGCGTTTTCGCGGAATACGAGCAGTACTTC. Translation gives CSVFAEYEQYF.

V is TRBV7-6 and J is TRBJ2-1, with 9 bases aligning to TRBD2. This CDR3 region has 15 residues. J gave up 8 bases and V 4 bases, and 9 bases lay outside the gene matches. Germline assignment: CDR1 SGHVS and CDR2 FNYEAQ. The DNA of the CDR3 is TGTGCCAGCAGCTCCCATCAGCGGGGGGTCTATGAGCAGTTCTTC. This encodes CASSSHQRGVYEQFF.

The chain is built from TRBV10-3 and TRBJ2-3, with 15 bases fitting TRBD2. With V trimmed by 2 bases and J by 6 bases, 3 bases remained unmatched. The CDR3 is 16 amino acids. Germline V lookup: CDR1 ENHRY, CDR2 SYGVKD. CDR3 bases: TGTGCCATCAGTGAGGGACTAGCGGGGGGGCAGGATACGCAGTATTTT. Amino acids: CAISEGLAGGQDTQYF.

This clonotype was detected only once. V is TRBV19 and J is TRBJ2-1; D may correspond to TRBD1 or TRBD2 (5 bases each). The CDR3 covers 17 residues. V lost 1 base, J lost 0 bases, and 13 bases lay in between. The germline gives CDR1 LNHDA, CDR2 SQIVND (reference sequence). DNA of the CDR3: TGTGCCAGTAGTATAGGGGCTAGTGGGGGCTCCTACAATGAGCAGTTCTTC. This gives the protein CASSIGASGGSYNEQFF.

The genes are TRBV7-9 and TRBJ2-5, with D unresolved. Germline lookup yields CDR1 SEHNR and CDR2 FQNEAQ (reference sequence). With 5 bases removed from V and 4 bases from J, the gap between germline ends came to 8 bases. The length of the CDR3 is 12 residues. The CDR3 loop reads CASSAQGETQYF. For the CDR3, the DNA is TGTGCCAGCAGCGCACAAGGAGAGACCCAGTACTTC.

There are a few counts of this clonotype. The genes are TRBV15 and TRBJ2-7, with a possible D match to TRBD2 (5 bases). This CDR3 comprises 12 residues. CDR1 and CDR2 (germline): LNHNV, YYDKDF (reference sequence). Deletions cut 6 bases from V and 3 bases from J, with 9 bases between. In DNA, the CDR3 is TGTGCCACCAGGTTAGAGGGCTACGAGCAGTACTTC. It specifies CATRLEGYEQYF.

The rearrangement links TRBV9 to TRBJ2-7; 13 nucleotides line up with TRBD2. Germline V gene sequence: CDR1 SGDLS, CDR2 YYNGEE. The CDR3 has 15 residues. V lost 4 bases and J lost 3; bases outside the gene matches: 4. The CDR3 bases are TGTGCCAGCAGCAGGACTAGCGGGGGCCTCTACGAGCAGTACTTC. Its protein product is CASSRTSGGLYEQYF.

This clonotype was seen more than once but under ten times. A much more abundant neighbour one base away suggests this may be a read error. V usage is TRBV7-3 and J usage is TRBJ1-5; D remains unclear. The ends were cut back, 1 base at V and 6 bases at J, with 7 bases in the middle. The CDR3 consists of 13 residues. The germline gives CDR1 SGHTA, CDR2 FQGTGA. The CDR3 sequence: CASSLSRSQPQHF. The CDR3 DNA sequence: TGTGCCAGCAGCTTAAGCCGAAGTCAGCCCCAGCATTTT.

This sequence joins TRBV10-3 and TRBJ1-6; D is possibly TRBD1 (5 bases). Trimming removed 7 bases from V and 7 bases from J, with 8 bases in between. The length of the CDR3 is 12 residues. CDR1 ENHRY and CDR2 SYGVKD come from the germline V gene. The DNA of the CDR3 is TGTGCCATCACCTCAGGGAATTCACCCCTCCACTTT. Protein: CAITSGNSPLHF.

Remarks on this clonotype: The missing conserved phenylalanine or tryptophan at the end of this CDR3 makes a read error likely. The V gene is TRBV2, the J gene TRBJ1-1; unclear D gene. V dropped 7 bases and J dropped 2 bases, with 8 bases sitting between them. The germline gives CDR1 SNHLY, CDR2 FYNNEI. This CDR3 has 12 amino acids. The CDR3 region has the DNA TGTGCCAGCATTTCGAGAAACACTGAAGCTTTCGTT. Translation: CASISRNTEAFV.

This clonotype was seen a handful of times. The V call is TRBV10-2, the J call TRBJ2-7; D is unresolved. Germline V gene data show CDR1 as WSHSY and CDR2 as SAAADI. The CDR3 covers 13 residues. V lost 4 bases, J lost 7 bases, and 14 bases lay in between. This chain's CDR3 is CASSGRRAWEQYF. The CDR3 coding sequence is TGCGCCAGCAGTGGCCGAAGGGCTTGGGAGCAGTACTTC.

This chain joins TRBV6-1 and TRBJ2-2, with D maybe TRBD2 (7 bases). This CDR3 is 13 amino acids long. CDR1 and CDR2 from the germline V gene are MNHNS and SASEGT. Between the trimmed V and J ends, which lost 8 bases and 5 bases, there was a span of 12 bases. The CDR3 sequence: CASGGARTGELFF. The CDR3 DNA reads TGTGCCAGCGGGGGGGCTAGGACCGGGGAGCTGTTTTTT.

Note on this clonotype: This is likely a read error, given that the CDR3 carries no conserved phenylalanine or tryptophan at its end. The V gene is TRBV24-1, the J gene TRBJ2-2; no definite D call. Germline V gene data show CDR1 as KGHDR and CDR2 as SFDVKD. The CDR3 is 16 residues long. The germline V and J ends were trimmed by 5 bases and 2 bases, with 14 bases remaining between them. The CDR3 sequence is CATSGPSSINTGELFL. The CDR3 region has the DNA TGTGCCACCAGTGGCCCGAGCAGCATAAACACCGGGGAGCTGTTTCTT.

V usage is TRBV18 and J usage is TRBJ1-2; 7 nucleotides match TRBD1. The CDR3 sequence is 16 residues long. V was pared by 0 bases and J by 8 bases, with 12 bases of the junction left unmatched. Germline V lookup: CDR1 KGHSH, CDR2 LQKENI. The CDR3 nucleotides are TGTGCCAGCTCACCACCCCAGGGGGATCTCAATCTCGGCTACACCTTC. It specifies CASSPPQGDLNLGYTF. Drawing the rest from reference TRBV18 and TRBJ1-2, the complete variable domain is NAGVMQNPRHLVRRRGQEARLRCSPMKGHSHVYWYRQLPEEGLKFMVYLQKENIIDESGMPKERFSAEFPKEGPSILRIQQVVRGDSAAYFCASSPPQGDLNLGYTFGSGTRLTVV.

V is TRBV24-1 and J is TRBJ2-7; D might be TRBD2 (5 bases). Trimming cost V 1 base and J 5 bases, with 14 bases left between them. There are 15 residues in the CDR3. The V gene's germline CDR1 is KGHDR and CDR2 SFDVKD. The CDR3: CATSDFEAGHDEQYF. CDR3 nucleotides: TGTGCCACCAGTGATTTCGAGGCGGGCCACGACGAGCAGTACTTC.

This clonotype has at least ten counts. V is TRBV12-3 or TRBV12-4 and J is TRBJ2-7; 9 bases fit TRBD1. With V trimmed by 3 bases and J by 6 bases, 15 bases remained unmatched. CDR3 length: 17 residues. The CDR3 DNA sequence: TGTGCCAGCAGTTTTGTGGGGGGGAGGACAGGGGTGGGCGAGCAGTACTTC. This translates into CASSFVGGRTGVGEQYF.